Below, one TCR beta chain is given with its context. The target antigen is unknown. The CDR3 is 15 residues long. Germline-derived CDR1 and CDR2 are SGHRS and YFSETQ. V shed 3 bases and J shed 1 base, with 11 bases lying between them. The entry originates in a study of Graves' ophthalmopathy and Graves' hyperthyroidism. Study conclusions and caveats: Also, most clonotypes expanded in the thyroid above 0.001 frequency appeared in blood.

As the template, RNA transcripts were used to amplify TCR beta CDR3 regions. RT-PCR in the first round used HTBI primers; a second-round multiplex PCR followed. TCRdb called the multiplex PCR reads again in MiXCR, with one record for every CDR3 protein. The sample yields 260,000 or so distinct CDR3 sequences, 45% to 55% seen once. Ophthalmopathy donors were characterized by moderate-to-severe activity, CAS of at least 3, NOSPECS of at least 4, and duration under 3 months. The receptor's source is an adult man with Graves' ophthalmopathy. The chain links TRBV5-1 to TRBJ1-3; TRBD1 might be the D (5 bases). The sequencing input was peripheral blood. DNA of the CDR3: TGCGCCAGCAGCTCCTCCGGGACGTCTGGAAACACCATATATTTT. It encodes CASSSSGTSGNTIYF. The whole variable domain, filled in from reference TRBV5-1 and TRBJ1-3, reads KAGVTQTPRYLIKTRGQQVTLSCSPISGHRSVSWYQQTPGQGLQFLFEYFSETQRNKGNFPGRFSGRQFSNSRSEMNVSTLELGDSALYLCASSSSGTSGNTIYFGEGSWLTVV.